The present entry profiles one TCR beta chain with its context. This clone was seen just once. Its antigen remains undetermined. No per-base quality is available; no much larger clone lies one base away. The data stem from a study of cytomegalovirus exposure and HLA in healthy donors (dated by TCRdb to 2015 to 2018). Notes on the research overall: According to a later analysis, the 120 or so validation repertoires were produced on the same platform as the roughly 720 repertoires of the first cohort. To predict cytomegalovirus infection status, the study brought together high-throughput TCR immunosequencing, statistical association of individual TCRs with disease status, and machine learning. The study was designed to test whether signatures of past pathogen exposure could be identified by cataloging public T cell receptors. Besides the first cohort of more than 650 subjects, a separate validation cohort made up of over 100 different subjects was used. The study at large found these results: The authors suggested that the approach could potentially be generalized to other disease states and immunological phenotypes. Subsequent analysis determined that TCRs grouped into clusters in the first cohort also showed a tendency toward co-occurrence across the 120 or so validation repertoires, and about 94% of cluster scores exceeded 0. The classifier was reported to diagnose cytomegalovirus status with high specificity and sensitivity in both the original cohort and the validation cohort. Across donors, most TCR sequences were observed very rarely, whereas some public TCRs were present in many individuals. The study gave a list of about 170 TCR beta chains associated with cytomegalovirus. A later analysis had no HLA typing for the validation cohort, so co-occurrence there was scored across all 130 or so repertoires. A few of the identified cytomegalovirus-associated TCR beta chains were confirmed in vitro to be specific for cytomegalovirus antigens.

Library preparation was by the immunoSEQ multiplex PCR assay. The published analysis was carried out like this. To diagnose cytomegalovirus status from the catalog of TCR beta chain sequences, a statistical classification framework was built. The table comes from immuneACCESS by way of TCRdb, which keeps in-frame sequences with V and J called. Part of the clones is missing from these tables; in studies checked, under half for an unresolved V gene and the rest for unknown reasons. V, J and clone size are those of that table, while D and trimming were read from the DNA. The sample data list about 74,000 clones, and 94% of these were observed just once. The ten largest clones capture approximately 2% of the sample. Separate from the roughly 630-subject first cohort, the validation cohort of 90 to 150 subjects was the group to which the donors belonged. This sequence was found in a woman aged 18-29 years in good health and CMV-seropositive. Sequenced material: PBMCs.

The CDR3 in this case is CASSTPPAGPGQFF. The sequenced DNA: TGTGCCAGTAGTACCCCCCCCGCCGGCCCAGGGCAGTTCTTC. The chain links TRBV19 with TRBJ2-1, with no reliable assignment of the D segment. The germline V gene (reference sequence) yields LNHDA for CDR1 and SQIVND for CDR2. Trimming costs V 4 bases and J 12 bases, and their ends lie 19 bases apart. Including cysteine and phenylalanine, the CDR3 has 14 amino acids. CDR3 DNA is the only sequence kept; it has 42 bases, read in frame from the first base.